This paragraph covers one TCR beta chain sequence. The sample originates from a study of blood T cell repertoires in COVID-19. Authors' data handling: Researchers report that nucleated cell counts were estimated from reference gene primer amplification. Sequenced by immunoSEQ multiplex PCR; TCRdb stores in-frame clones only, minus some. Clone size and V and J calls were adopted from that table, with D and trimming inferred from the DNA. Among about 110,000 clones listed, 83% were seen once. V dropped 5 bases and J dropped 5 bases, with 15 bases sitting between them. Germline values: CDR1 SEHNR, CDR2 FQNEAQ (reference sequence). CDR3 length: 15 amino acids.

The sample comprised peripheral blood. The TCR originated in a woman between 55 and 75 years old with acute or convalescent COVID-19. V is TRBV7-9 and J is TRBJ1-4; D is perhaps TRBD1 (6 bases). CDR3 loop: CASSEGTPTNEKLFF. CDR3 bases: TGTGCCAGCAGCGAGGGGACACCTACCAATGAAAAACTGTTTTTT.